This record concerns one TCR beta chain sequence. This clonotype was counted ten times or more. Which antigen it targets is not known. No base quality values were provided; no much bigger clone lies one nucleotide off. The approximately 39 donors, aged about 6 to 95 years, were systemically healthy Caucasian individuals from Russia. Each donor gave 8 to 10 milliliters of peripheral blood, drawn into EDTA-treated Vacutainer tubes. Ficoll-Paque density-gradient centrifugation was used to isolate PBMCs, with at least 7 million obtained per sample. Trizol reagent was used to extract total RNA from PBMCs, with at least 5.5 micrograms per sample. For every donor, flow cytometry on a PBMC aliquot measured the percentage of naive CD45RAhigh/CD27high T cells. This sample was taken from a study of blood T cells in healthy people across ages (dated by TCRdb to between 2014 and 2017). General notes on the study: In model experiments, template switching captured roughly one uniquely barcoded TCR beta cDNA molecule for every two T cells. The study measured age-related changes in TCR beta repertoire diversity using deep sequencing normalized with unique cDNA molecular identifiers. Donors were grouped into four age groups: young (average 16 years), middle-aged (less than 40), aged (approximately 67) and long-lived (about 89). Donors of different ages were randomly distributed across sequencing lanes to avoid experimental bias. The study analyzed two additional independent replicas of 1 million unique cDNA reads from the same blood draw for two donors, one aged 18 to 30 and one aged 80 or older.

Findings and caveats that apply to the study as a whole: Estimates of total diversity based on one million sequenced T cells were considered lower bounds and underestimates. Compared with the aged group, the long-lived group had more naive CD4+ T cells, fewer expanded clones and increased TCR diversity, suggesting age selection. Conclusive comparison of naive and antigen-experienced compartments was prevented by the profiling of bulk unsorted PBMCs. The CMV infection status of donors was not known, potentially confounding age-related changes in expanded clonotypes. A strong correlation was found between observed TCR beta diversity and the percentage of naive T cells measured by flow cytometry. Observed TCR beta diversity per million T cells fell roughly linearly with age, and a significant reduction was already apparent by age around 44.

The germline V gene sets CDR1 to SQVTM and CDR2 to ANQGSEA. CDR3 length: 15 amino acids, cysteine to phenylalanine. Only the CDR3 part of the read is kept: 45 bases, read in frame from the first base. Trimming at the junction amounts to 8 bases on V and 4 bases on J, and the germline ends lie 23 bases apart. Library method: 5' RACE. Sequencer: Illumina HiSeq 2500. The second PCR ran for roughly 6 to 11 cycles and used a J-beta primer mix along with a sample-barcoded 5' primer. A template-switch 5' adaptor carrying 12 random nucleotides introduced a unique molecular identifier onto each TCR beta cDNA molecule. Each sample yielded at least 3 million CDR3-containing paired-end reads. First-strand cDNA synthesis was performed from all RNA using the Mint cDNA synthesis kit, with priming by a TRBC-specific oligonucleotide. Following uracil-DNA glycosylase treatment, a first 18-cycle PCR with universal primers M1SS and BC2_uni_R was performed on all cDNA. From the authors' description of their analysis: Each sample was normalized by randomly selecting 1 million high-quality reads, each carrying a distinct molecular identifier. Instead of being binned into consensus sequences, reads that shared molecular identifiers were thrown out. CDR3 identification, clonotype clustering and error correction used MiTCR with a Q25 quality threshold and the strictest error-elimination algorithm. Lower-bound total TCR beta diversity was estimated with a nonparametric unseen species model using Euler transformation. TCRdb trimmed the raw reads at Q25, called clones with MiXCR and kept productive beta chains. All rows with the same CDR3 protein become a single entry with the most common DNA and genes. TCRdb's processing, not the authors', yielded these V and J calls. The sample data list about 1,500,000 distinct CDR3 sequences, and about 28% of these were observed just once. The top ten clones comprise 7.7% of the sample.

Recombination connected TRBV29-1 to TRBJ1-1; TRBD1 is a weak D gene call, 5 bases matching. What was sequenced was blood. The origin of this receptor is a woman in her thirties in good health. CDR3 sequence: CSTLNPGAGGTEAFF. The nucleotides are TGCAGCACCCTCAACCCCGGGGCCGGGGGCACTGAAGCTTTCTTT.